Below are 5 T cell receptor beta chains sequenced from a single sample in a study of blood T cell repertoires in COVID-19. Clones were sequenced by immunoSEQ multiplex PCR, and TCRdb holds only the in-frame ones, with some missing. This sample carries more than 250,000 clones, around 86% of them seen once, and the ten largest clones take approximately 2%. The sample was peripheral blood. These receptors all come from a young woman who had recovered from COVID-19.

CDR3 coding DNA: TGTGCCAGCAGCTCTTTGGAGACCCAGTACTTC. Amino acid sequence: CASSSLETQYF. The V gene is TRBV11-2, the J gene TRBJ2-5; D not certain. The CDR3 runs to 11 residues. Germline lookup yields CDR1 SGHAT and CDR2 FQNNGV. Trimming took off 4 bases at V and 5 bases at J, with 5 bases between the two ends. The full variable domain, completed using reference TRBV11-2 and TRBJ2-5, is EAGVAQSPRYKIIEKRQSVAFWCNPISGHATLYWYQQILGQGPKLLIQFQNNGVVDDSQLPKDRFSAERLKGVDSTLKIQPAKLEDSAVYLCASSSLETQYFGPGTRLLVL.

CDR3 in amino acids: CASSPGTGVGQGYTF. The CDR3 bases are TGTGCCAGCAGTCCTGGGACAGGGGTCGGTCAGGGCTACACCTTC. The V gene is TRBV25-1, the J gene TRBJ1-2; 10 nucleotides line up with TRBD1. The germline V gene encodes CDR1 MGHDK and CDR2 SYGVNS. V lost 5 bases to trimming and J lost 8 bases; unmatched junction nucleotides: 11. This CDR3 region has 15 residues.

CDR3 in amino acids: CASSLSATYKTGVKTQYF. CDR3 in DNA: TGTGCCAGCAGCCTCAGTGCCACCTACAAGACAGGGGTGAAGACCCAGTACTTC. The V call is TRBV14, the J call TRBJ2-5, with 8 bases that match TRBD1. CDR1 is SGHDN and CDR2 is FVKESK in the germline V gene. This CDR3 comprises 18 residues. The ends lost 4 bases at V and 6 bases at J; junction bases unmatched: 19.

The chain combines TRBV10-2 with TRBJ1-5; the D is unclear. The V gene lost 1 base and the J gene lost 3 bases, with 7 bases spanning the gap. The germline V gene encodes CDR1 WSHSY and CDR2 SAAADI. The CDR3 loop spans 14 amino acids. The CDR3 DNA sequence: TGCGCCAGCAGTGAGTACGCGGACAATCAGCCCCAGCATTTT. Protein: CASSEYADNQPQHF.

V and J are TRBV13 and TRBJ2-1; 8 nucleotides align to TRBD1. Germline V gene lookup returns CDR1 PRHDT and CDR2 FYEKMQ (reference sequence). CDR3 length: 15 amino acids. The J segment lost 3 bases and the V segment lost 0 bases, leaving 1 base of the junction unmatched. In DNA form, the CDR3 reads TGTGCCAGCAGCTTAGGTGGACAGGGCTACAATGAGCAGTTCTTC. It codes for CASSLGGQGYNEQFF. The whole variable domain, remainder taken from reference TRBV13 and TRBJ2-1, is AAGVIQSPRHLIKEKRETATLKCYPIPRHDTVYWYQQGPGQDPQFLISFYEKMQSDKGSIPDRFSAQQFSDYHSELNMSSLELGDSALYFCASSLGGQGYNEQFFGPGTRLTVL.